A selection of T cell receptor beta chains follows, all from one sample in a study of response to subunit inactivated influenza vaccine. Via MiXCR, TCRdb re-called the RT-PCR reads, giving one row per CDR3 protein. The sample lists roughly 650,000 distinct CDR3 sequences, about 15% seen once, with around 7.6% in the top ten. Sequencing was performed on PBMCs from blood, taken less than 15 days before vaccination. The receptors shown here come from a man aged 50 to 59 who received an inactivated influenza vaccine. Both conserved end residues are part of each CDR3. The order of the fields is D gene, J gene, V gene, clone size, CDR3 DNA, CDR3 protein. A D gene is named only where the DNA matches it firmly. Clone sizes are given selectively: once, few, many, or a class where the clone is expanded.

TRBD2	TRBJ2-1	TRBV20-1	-	TGCAGTGCTAGGGGTCGGGTAGCGGGGGGCAATGAGCAGTTCTTC	CSARGRVAGGNEQFF
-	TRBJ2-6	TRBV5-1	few	TGCGCCAGCAGCTTTATGGCAGGCTCCAGCTCTGGGGCCAACGTCCTGACTTTC	CASSFMAGSSSGANVLTF
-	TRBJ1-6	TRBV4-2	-	TGTGCCAGCAGCCAAGAAGCAGGGTCACCCCTCCACTTT	CASSQEAGSPLHF
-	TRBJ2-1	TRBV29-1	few	TGCAGCGTTAACCGAGGGGGGGTATACAATGAGCAGTTCTTC	CSVNRGGVYNEQFF
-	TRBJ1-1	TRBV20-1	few	TGCAGTGCTAGAGATAAGGGCAGATTCATGAACACTGAAGCTTTCTTT	CSARDKGRFMNTEAFF
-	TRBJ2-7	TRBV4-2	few	TGTGCCAGCAGCCAAGGGCAGAACTACGAGCAGTACTTC	CASSQGQNYEQYF
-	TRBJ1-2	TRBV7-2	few	TGTGCCAGCAGCTTAATGGGGTCTTACACCTTC	CASSLMGSYTF
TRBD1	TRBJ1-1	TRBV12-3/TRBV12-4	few	TGTGCCAGCAGTTTCCCTGGTGTGAGCACAGGGGCCTGGGACACTGAAGCTTTCTTT	CASSFPGVSTGAWDTEAFF
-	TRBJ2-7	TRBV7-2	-	TGTGCCAGCAGCACTTTCGACAGGCAGTACGAGCAGTACTTC	CASSTFDRQYEQYF
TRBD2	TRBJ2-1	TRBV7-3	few	TGTGCCAGCAGCGTAGGGACTAGCGGGAGGTTTGGAAATGAGCAGTTCTTC	CASSVGTSGRFGNEQFF
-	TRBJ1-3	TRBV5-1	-	TGCGCCAGCAGCTCAAGTGTAGCGGGGTCTGGAAACACCATATATTTT	CASSSSVAGSGNTIYF
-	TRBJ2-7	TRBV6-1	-	TGTGCCAGCAGTGTCAGAGGTGATCACGAGCAGTACTTC	CASSVRGDHEQYF
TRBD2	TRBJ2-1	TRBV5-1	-	TGCGCCAGCAGCTTATTGGCATATGCGGGAGGAAAAGGTAGCAATGAGCAGTTCTTC	CASSLLAYAGGKGSNEQFF
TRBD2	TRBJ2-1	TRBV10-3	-	TGTGCCATCAGTGCACTGGGGACGGTAGCTAGCGGGCGCAGCAATGAGCAGTTCTTC	CAISALGTVASGRSNEQFF
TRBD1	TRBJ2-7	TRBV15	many	TGTGCCACCAGCAGGGGACAGGGGGACGCCTACGAGCAGTACTTC	CATSRGQGDAYEQYF
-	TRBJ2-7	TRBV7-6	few	TGTGCCAGCAGCTTTTCCGGGGGGCTTGCCCCCGAGCAGTACTTC	CASSFSGGLAPEQYF
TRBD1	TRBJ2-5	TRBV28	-	TGTGCCAGCAGTCCGTTCAGGGGGCGCGGAATTAGCGGACAAGAGACCCAGTACTTC	CASSPFRGRGISGQETQYF
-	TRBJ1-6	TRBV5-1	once	TGCGCCAGCAGCTTGGTCCTCTCGGCAGGGACCTATTCACCCCTCCACTTT	CASSLVLSAGTYSPLHF